One sample yielded the 2 T cell receptor beta chains listed below, sequenced in a study of CD8+CD57+ T cells in acquired aplastic anemia. The template for TCR beta VDJ and CDR3 sequence profiling was genomic DNA. One entry per CDR3 protein, called by TCRdb with MiXCR from the reads. The repertoire holds under 200,000 distinct CDR3 sequences, with under 55% as singletons. CD8+CD57+ cell expansion had been shown by flow cytometry in patients chosen for sequencing. Input material: sorted CD4+, CD8+, or CD8+CD57+ T cells (not recorded which) from PBMCs. Receptors originate from a human donor with aplastic anemia.

A word on this clonotype: Lacking the conserved final phenylalanine or tryptophan, this CDR3 likely reflects a read error. This chain uses TRBV5-6 with TRBJ2-2, with D tentatively TRBD2 (6 bases). Germline V gives CDR1 SGHDT, CDR2 YYEEEE. This CDR3 contains 17 residues. V was trimmed by 2 bases and J by 2 bases, leaving 16 bases between them. This CDR3 is CASSFLARHGNTGELFS. The CDR3, as DNA: TGTGCCAGCAGCTTCCTAGCGAGACATGGAAACACCGGGGAGCTGTTTTCT.

A word on this clonotype: Possible read error: a much larger clone is one base away. J is TRBJ2-3 and V is TRBV6-5; D gene unclear. The CDR3 sequence is 15 residues long. Germline V gene sequence: CDR1 MNHEY, CDR2 SVGAGI. CDR3 in amino acids: CASSYDKASTDTHYF. The CDR3 DNA follows: TGTGCCAGCAGTTACGACAAGGCAAGCACAGATACGCACTATTTT.